A single sample is the source of the 17 T cell receptor beta chains below, sequenced in a study of CD8 T cells in Susac syndrome (dated by TCRdb to the late 2010s). Preparation of the library involved the immunoSEQ multiplex PCR assay. RNA was extracted with the RNeasy kit and roughly 0.45 to 1 ug was reverse transcribed using random hexamers. TCRdb's own reprocessing of the public reads used fastp at Q25 and MiXCR and kept productive beta chains. Each entry merges the rows of one CDR3 protein and shows their most common DNA and genes. Across this sample there are 53,000 or so distinct CDR3 sequences, with roughly 93% seen only once. The top ten clonotypes cover 0.5% to 0.6% of the sample. Source material: CD8+ T cells from PBMCs. Every receptor here comes from a human donor in good health.

This rearrangement joins TRBV30 to TRBJ2-7; D possibly corresponds to TRBD1 (5 bases). Per the germline V gene, CDR1 is GTSNPN and CDR2 is SVGIG (reference sequence). V lost 7 bases and J 3 bases, leaving 13 bases between the germline ends. The CDR3 has 12 residues. The CDR3 coding sequence is TGTGCCTCAGCGCAGGGATTCTACGAGCAGTACTTC. Translation: CASAQGFYEQYF. Full variable domain (remainder filled in from reference TRBV30 and TRBJ2-7): SQTIHQWPATLVQPVGSPLSLECTVEGTSNPNLYWYRQAAGRGLQLLFYSVGIGQISSEVPQNLSASRPQDRQFILSSKKLLLSDSGFYLCASAQGFYEQYFGPGTRLTVT.

V is TRBV14 and J is TRBJ1-2, with D unresolved. The CDR3 length is 14 residues. With 4 bases removed from V and 8 bases from J, the gap between germline ends came to 17 bases. The germline gives CDR1 SGHDN, CDR2 FVKESK. CDR3 sequence reads: CASSPVSGPAGYTF. CDR3 DNA: TGTGCCAGCAGCCCCGTGTCCGGGCCGGCGGGCTACACCTTC. Full variable domain (remainder filled in from reference TRBV14 and TRBJ1-2): EAGVTQFPSHSVIEKGQTVTLRCDPISGHDNLYWYRRVMGKEIKFLLHFVKESKQDESGMPNNRFLAERTGGTYSTLKVQPAELEDSGVYFCASSPVSGPAGYTFGSGTRLTVV.

This clonotype was picked up a small number of times. V gene TRBV5-1 combines with J gene TRBJ1-4, with TRBD1 as a possible D gene (6 bases). Germline lookup yields CDR1 SGHRS and CDR2 YFSETQ. This CDR3 region has 11 residues. V was pared by 7 bases and J by 11 bases, with 12 bases between. This CDR3 reads CASDGGGKLFF. CDR3 in DNA: TGCGCCAGCGACGGAGGGGGTAAACTGTTTTTT.

The chain joins TRBV6-4 to TRBJ2-1, with 7 bases aligning to TRBD2. This CDR3 region has 17 residues. The V and J ends lost 8 bases and 4 bases, in that order; junction bases with no gene match: 17. Germline CDR1 and CDR2: MRHNA and SNTAGT. The CDR3: CASGPPGRELPYNEQFF. The DNA for the CDR3 is TGTGCCAGCGGGCCCCCGGGGAGGGAGCTTCCTTACAATGAGCAGTTCTTC.

The genes are TRBV28 and TRBJ2-5; 7 bases map to TRBD1. Germline CDR1 and CDR2: MDHEN and SYDVKM. J was trimmed by 7 bases and V by 1 base; bases with no gene match: 15. The CDR3 spans 17 residues. The CDR3 sequence: CASSLSEGQAIGGTQYF. The CDR3 nucleotides are TGTGCCAGCAGTTTATCGGAAGGACAGGCGATAGGGGGGACCCAGTACTTC.

This chain uses TRBV7-6 with TRBJ2-1; 14 nucleotides align to TRBD2. The CDR3 is 19 residues long. CDR1 SGHVS and CDR2 FNYEAQ come from the germline V gene. The V segment lost 2 bases and the J segment 1 base; nucleotides outside the gene matches: 7. The CDR3 region is CASSLPQGTSGRSYNEQFF. CDR3 DNA sequence: TGTGCCAGCAGCTTACCTCAAGGGACTAGCGGGAGATCCTACAATGAGCAGTTCTTC.

This chain links TRBV29-1 with TRBJ2-1; 10 bases map to TRBD2. The length of the CDR3 is 14 residues. In germline, CDR1 is SQVTM, CDR2 ANQGSEA. The V segment lost 3 bases and the J segment 4 bases; nucleotides outside the gene matches: 3. CDR3 in DNA: TGCAGCGTTGACAGCGGGAGGGGATACAATGAGCAGTTCTTC. Residues: CSVDSGRGYNEQFF.

This clonotype was observed a single time. J is TRBJ1-5 and V is TRBV11-2; no clear D gene. The CDR3 is 14 amino acids. Germline assignment: CDR1 SGHAT and CDR2 FQNNGV. V was clipped by 5 bases and J by 2 bases, with 10 bases between them. The DNA for the CDR3 is TGTGCCAGCAGCCCCGGGATTCGCAATCAGCCCCAGCATTTT. Translating it yields CASSPGIRNQPQHF.

The rearrangement links TRBV27 to TRBJ2-7; the D is unclear. Germline-derived CDR1 and CDR2 are MNHEY and SMNVEV (reference sequence). Trimming cost V 6 bases and J 2 bases, with 17 bases left between them. CDR3 size: 15 residues. Here the CDR3 reads CASSPTTGYTYEQYF. DNA for the CDR3: TGTGCCAGCAGCCCCACGACCGGGTATACCTACGAGCAGTACTTC.

This clonotype appeared a few times. The chain carries TRBV29-1 and TRBJ2-7; 8 positions agree with TRBD1. This CDR3 is 14 amino acids long. CDR1 is SQVTM, CDR2 ANQGSEA, per germline. V lost 0 bases to trimming and J lost 6 bases; unmatched junction nucleotides: 7. The CDR3 DNA is TGCAGCGTTGAAGACTTAAACAGGGGGTCCGAGCAGTACTTC. This translates into CSVEDLNRGSEQYF.

This clonotype appeared a single time. The rearrangement links TRBV2 to TRBJ1-1; D gene uncertain. The germline gives CDR1 SNHLY, CDR2 FYNNEI. This CDR3 spans 14 amino acids. V was pared by 8 bases and J by 1 base, with 14 bases between. The CDR3 DNA reads TGTGCCAGCTTTGAAGGACCTGAGAACACTGAAGCTTTCTTT. It encodes CASFEGPENTEAFF.

This chain links TRBV7-8 with TRBJ2-5, with unresolved D. The germline gives CDR1 SGHVS, CDR2 FQNEAQ. The CDR3 runs to 12 residues. V was trimmed by 5 bases and J by 9 bases, leaving 13 bases between them. The DNA of the CDR3 is TGTGCCAGCAGCAATGGCTTTGGGGCCCAGTACTTC. The encoded protein is CASSNGFGAQYF.

V usage is TRBV29-1 and J usage is TRBJ2-7; D perhaps matches TRBD1 (5 bases). Trimming took 5 bases from V and 0 from J, leaving 8 bases between them. The CDR3 has 12 residues. The germline CDR1 and CDR2 sequences are SQVTM and ANQGSEA. Here the CDR3 DNA reads TGCAGCGTTACAAGGGGCTCCTACGAGCAGTACTTC. Translated, it gives CSVTRGSYEQYF.

The chain uses TRBV29-1 and TRBJ2-1, with D perhaps matching TRBD2 (5 bases). This CDR3 has 12 residues. V was shortened by 2 bases and J by 6 bases, with 8 bases between the two germline ends. Germline-derived CDR1 and CDR2 are SQVTM and ANQGSEA. The CDR3 DNA sequence: TGCAGCGTTGAAAACGAGGGCAATGAGCAGTTCTTC. It specifies CSVENEGNEQFF.

The chain recombines TRBV28 with TRBJ2-5, with D maybe TRBD2 (6 bases). Trimming took off 5 bases at V and 5 bases at J, with 18 bases between the two ends. The CDR3 runs 15 residues. CDR1 and CDR2 from the germline V gene are MDHEN and SYDVKM. For the CDR3, the DNA is TGTGCCAGCAGTCCATTAGCGGAGACTCAGGAGACCCAGTACTTC. Translated, it gives CASSPLAETQETQYF.

This chain joins TRBV20-1 and TRBJ2-7, with D perhaps matching TRBD2 (6 bases). The V end was cut by 2 bases, the J end by 3 bases, with 11 bases between. Germline assignment: CDR1 DFQATT and CDR2 SNEGSKA (reference sequence). The length of the CDR3 is 13 residues. CDR3 nucleotides: TGCAGTGCTAGACAGCGGGTCCTCTACGAGCAGTACTTC. Translated, it gives CSARQRVLYEQYF.

This chain connects TRBV6-6 to TRBJ1-5, with D possibly being TRBD1 (6 bases). With 7 bases removed from V and 5 bases from J, the gap between germline ends came to 12 bases. Looked up from germline, CDR1 is MNHNY and CDR2 is SVGAGI (reference sequence). The CDR3 has 13 residues. CDR3: CASILGGDQPQHF. In nucleotides, the CDR3 is TGTGCCAGCATCCTAGGGGGGGATCAGCCCCAGCATTTT.